This passage covers 19 T cell receptor beta chains from one sample sequenced in a study of blood T cell repertoires in COVID-19. Sequencing used immunoSEQ multiplex PCR; TCRdb keeps in-frame clones, though not all of them. Counted here are about 120,000 clones, around 89% occurring once; the ten biggest clones make up under 4.5%. Sequenced input: peripheral blood. Receptor source: a man in his fifties or sixties with COVID-19, enrolled during active disease.

This clone occurred once. The chain links TRBV19 to TRBJ1-5; D possibly corresponds to TRBD1 (5 bases). Looked up from germline, CDR1 is LNHDA and CDR2 is SQIVND (reference sequence). The V end lost 7 bases, the J end lost 1 base, and 11 bases lay between the germline ends. The CDR3 contains 14 residues. CDR3 amino acids: CASKGAGSNQPQHF. CDR3 sequence (DNA): TGTGCCAGTAAAGGGGCGGGGAGCAATCAGCCCCAGCATTTT.

The chain uses TRBV4-2 and TRBJ2-5; no clear D. Trimming cost V 2 bases and J 5 bases, with 9 bases left between them. CDR1 and CDR2 (germline): LGHNA, YNFKEQ. This CDR3 is built from 13 residues. CDR3 in amino acids: CASSQYQEETQYF. Written as DNA, the CDR3 is TGTGCCAGCAGCCAATACCAAGAGGAGACCCAGTACTTC.

The chain is built from TRBV7-9 and TRBJ1-2; 8 nucleotides match TRBD1. This CDR3 comprises 14 residues. Germline trimming cut 5 bases from V and 4 bases from J; bases unmatched to any gene: 6. The germline CDR1 and CDR2 sequences are SEHNR and FQNEAQ (reference sequence). CDR3 DNA sequence: TGTGCCAGCAGCCCAGGACAGGGTGCCTATGGCTACACCTTC. It translates to CASSPGQGAYGYTF.

This chain connects TRBV7-8 to TRBJ2-7, with a possible D match to TRBD2 (5 bases). Germline loops: CDR1 SGHVS, CDR2 FQNEAQ. Trimming took off 3 bases at V and 2 bases at J, with 8 bases between the two ends. The CDR3 length is 13 residues. The CDR3 loop reads CASSFAGTYEQYF. The DNA of the CDR3 is TGTGCCAGCAGCTTTGCGGGTACCTACGAGCAGTACTTC.

This clone was observed once. This CDR3 reads CASSEQGVGYGYTF. CDR3 DNA sequence: TGTGCCAGCAGCGAACAGGGGGTAGGCTATGGCTACACCTTC. The chain combines TRBV11-2 with TRBJ1-2; 8 positions agree with TRBD1. With V trimmed by 5 bases and J by 4 bases, 6 bases remained unmatched. CDR1 and CDR2 from the germline V gene are SGHAT and FQNNGV. The CDR3 loop spans 14 amino acids.

V usage is TRBV5-1 and J usage is TRBJ1-5, with 11 nucleotides matching TRBD1. CDR1 SGHRS and CDR2 YFSETQ come from the germline V gene. The CDR3 has 15 residues. V trimming: 7 bases; J trimming: 5 bases; junction bases outside the gene matches: 8. The CDR3 DNA reads TGCGCCAGCCAATTGGGGACAGGGGGTGATCAGCCCCAGCATTTT. Its protein is CASQLGTGGDQPQHF.

V gene TRBV7-9 combines with J gene TRBJ2-1; 11 bases align to TRBD1. Losses at the gene ends were 5 bases for V and 0 bases for J; bases not matched to a gene: 3. Germline CDR1 and CDR2: SEHNR and FQNEAQ (reference sequence). This CDR3 contains 16 residues. CDR3 DNA sequence: TGTGCCAGCAGCCCCGGGACAGGGGGCTCCTACAATGAGCAGTTCTTC. Its translation is CASSPGTGGSYNEQFF.

The chain links TRBV19 to TRBJ2-7; possibly TRBD2 for D (6 bases). This CDR3 is 14 amino acids long. The V end lost 3 bases, the J end lost 5 bases, and 14 bases lay between the germline ends. The germline V gene encodes CDR1 LNHDA and CDR2 SQIVND (reference sequence). CDR3 protein: CASSMGRRAHEQYF. The DNA for the CDR3 is TGTGCCAGTAGTATGGGGAGGAGGGCCCACGAGCAGTACTTC. Full variable domain (rest looked up from reference TRBV19 and TRBJ2-7): DGGITQSPKYLFRKEGQNVTLSCEQNLNHDAMYWYRQDPGQGLRLIYYSQIVNDFQKGDIAEGYSVSREKKESFPLTVTSAQKNPTAFYLCASSMGRRAHEQYFGPGTRLTVT.

This clone was seen a handful of times. The rearrangement uses TRBV29-1 and TRBJ1-2; D unresolved. Germline values: CDR1 SQVTM, CDR2 ANQGSEA. The CDR3 totals 10 residues. Deletions cut 6 bases from V and 6 bases from J, with 8 bases between. The CDR3 bases are TGCAGCGTGGTTCCTAATGGCTACACCTTC. Its protein product is CSVVPNGYTF.

The chain has TRBV16 and TRBJ1-6; 9 positions agree with TRBD1. J gave up 7 bases and V 1 base, and 20 bases lay outside the gene matches. This CDR3 spans 21 amino acids. Germline CDR1 and CDR2: KGHSY and FQNENV. The CDR3 loop reads CASSQWVWTGDGGGINSPLHF. CDR3 DNA sequence: TGTGCCAGCAGCCAATGGGTCTGGACAGGGGACGGTGGTGGAATAAATTCACCCCTCCACTTT.

This clone was counted a single time. The chain has TRBV2 and TRBJ1-1; TRBD1 aligns across 8 bases. The V and J ends lost 6 bases and 4 bases, in that order; junction bases with no gene match: 7. The germline gives CDR1 SNHLY, CDR2 FYNNEI. The CDR3 extends over 14 amino acids. As DNA, the CDR3 is TGTGCCAGCAGCGGACAGGGTTTGGGCACTGAAGCTTTCTTT. Amino acid sequence: CASSGQGLGTEAFF.

The chain has TRBV5-4 and TRBJ2-2; D is undetermined. CDR3 length: 14 amino acids. V was cut by 2 bases and J by 4 bases, with 9 bases left in between. Per germline, CDR1 SGHNT and CDR2 YYREEE (reference sequence). CDR3 protein: CASSFASATGELFF. As DNA, the CDR3 is TGTGCCAGCAGCTTTGCCAGTGCCACCGGGGAGCTGTTTTTT. Full variable domain (outside the CDR3, taken from reference TRBV5-4 and TRBJ2-2): ETGVTQSPTHLIKTRGQQVTLRCSSQSGHNTVSWYQQALGQGPQFIFQYYREEENGRGNFPPRFSGLQFPNYSSELNVNALELDDSALYLCASSFASATGELFFGEGSRLTVL.

The chain uses TRBV6-6 and TRBJ2-7; maybe TRBD1 (6 bases). CDR1 is MNHNY and CDR2 is SVGAGI in the germline V gene (reference sequence). V lost 6 bases and J 2 bases, leaving 23 bases between the germline ends. The CDR3 has 17 amino acids. In DNA, the CDR3 is TGTGCCAGCAGCCGAGGCCTCGTCCGGGACATAGCCTACGAGCAGTACTTC. This sequence encodes CASSRGLVRDIAYEQYF.

The rearrangement uses TRBV10-3 and TRBJ1-2, with 8 nucleotides matching TRBD1. From germline, CDR1 is ENHRY and CDR2 SYGVKD. CDR3 length: 16 amino acids. V lost 8 bases to trimming and J lost 6 bases; unmatched junction nucleotides: 17. CDR3 sequence: CAIAPGQAPPPDGYTF. Here the CDR3 DNA reads TGTGCCATCGCTCCGGGACAGGCCCCTCCTCCCGATGGCTACACCTTC.

This chain links TRBV7-9 with TRBJ2-5; D is ambiguous. The V end lost 4 bases, the J end lost 2 bases, and 8 bases lay between the germline ends. The length of the CDR3 is 13 residues. Germline V gives CDR1 SEHNR, CDR2 FQNEAQ (reference sequence). The CDR3 coding sequence is TGTGCCAGCAGCTCGCACAGTCAAGAGACCCAGTACTTC. It codes for CASSSHSQETQYF.

The chain couples TRBV7-2 to TRBJ2-7, with 11 nucleotides matching TRBD1. This CDR3 region has 15 residues. In germline, CDR1 is SGHTA, CDR2 FQGNSA. V trimming: 5 bases; J trimming: 3 bases; junction bases outside the gene matches: 6. CDR3 nucleotides: TGTGCCAGCAGCCTGGGACAGGGGGGGGTCTACGAGCAGTACTTC. Translation: CASSLGQGGVYEQYF.

The chain uses TRBV25-1 and TRBJ1-2; the match to TRBD1 covers 8 bases. CDR3 size: 14 residues. V lost 4 bases, J lost 1 base, and 2 bases stayed unmatched. Germline V gene data show CDR1 as MGHDK and CDR2 as SYGVNS. The CDR3 DNA reads TGTGCCAGCAGTGGAGACAGGGGTAACTATGGCTACACCTTC. It is translated as CASSGDRGNYGYTF.

This clone was detected only once. This sequence joins TRBV9 and TRBJ1-1, with 10 bases matching TRBD1. CDR3 size: 17 residues. Germline V CDR1 and CDR2: SGDLS, YYNGEE. Germline trimming cut 0 bases from V and 1 base from J; bases unmatched to any gene: 6. The CDR3 DNA is TGTGCCAGCAGCGTAGGAAAGGGACAGGGGTGGAACACTGAAGCTTTCTTT. This translates into CASSVGKGQGWNTEAFF.

V is TRBV7-3 and J is TRBJ2-5; D remains ambiguous. Germline V gene data show CDR1 as SGHTA and CDR2 as FQGTGA. The CDR3 runs 13 residues. Trimming took off 5 bases at V and 1 base at J, with 8 bases between the two ends. In nucleotides, the CDR3 is TGTGCCAGCAGCCTAGAACTCCAAGAGACCCAGTACTTC. This translates into CASSLELQETQYF. Full variable domain (rest looked up from reference TRBV7-3 and TRBJ2-5): GAGVSQTPSNKVTEKGKYVELRCDPISGHTALYWYRQSLGQGPEFLIYFQGTGAADDSGLPNDRFFAVRPEGSVSTLKIQRTERGDSAVYLCASSLELQETQYFGPGTRLLVL.